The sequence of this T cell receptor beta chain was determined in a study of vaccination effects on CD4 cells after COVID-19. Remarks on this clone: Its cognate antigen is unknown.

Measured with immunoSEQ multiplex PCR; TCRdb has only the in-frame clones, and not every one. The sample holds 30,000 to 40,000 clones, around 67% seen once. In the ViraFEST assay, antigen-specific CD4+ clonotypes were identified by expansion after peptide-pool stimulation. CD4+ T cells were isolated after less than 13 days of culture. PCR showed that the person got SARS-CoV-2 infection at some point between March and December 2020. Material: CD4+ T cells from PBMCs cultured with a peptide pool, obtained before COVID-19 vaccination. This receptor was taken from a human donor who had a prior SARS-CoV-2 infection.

The CDR3 coding sequence is TGTGCCAGCAGCCCAGGCCCACGTGAGGAGTCAAACATTCAGTACTTC. This translates into CASSPGPREESNIQYF. This chain joins TRBV5-4 and TRBJ2-4; D is unresolved. CDR1 is SGHNT, CDR2 YYREEE, per germline (reference sequence). Deletions cut 4 bases from V and 6 bases from J, with 20 bases between. This CDR3 comprises 16 residues.